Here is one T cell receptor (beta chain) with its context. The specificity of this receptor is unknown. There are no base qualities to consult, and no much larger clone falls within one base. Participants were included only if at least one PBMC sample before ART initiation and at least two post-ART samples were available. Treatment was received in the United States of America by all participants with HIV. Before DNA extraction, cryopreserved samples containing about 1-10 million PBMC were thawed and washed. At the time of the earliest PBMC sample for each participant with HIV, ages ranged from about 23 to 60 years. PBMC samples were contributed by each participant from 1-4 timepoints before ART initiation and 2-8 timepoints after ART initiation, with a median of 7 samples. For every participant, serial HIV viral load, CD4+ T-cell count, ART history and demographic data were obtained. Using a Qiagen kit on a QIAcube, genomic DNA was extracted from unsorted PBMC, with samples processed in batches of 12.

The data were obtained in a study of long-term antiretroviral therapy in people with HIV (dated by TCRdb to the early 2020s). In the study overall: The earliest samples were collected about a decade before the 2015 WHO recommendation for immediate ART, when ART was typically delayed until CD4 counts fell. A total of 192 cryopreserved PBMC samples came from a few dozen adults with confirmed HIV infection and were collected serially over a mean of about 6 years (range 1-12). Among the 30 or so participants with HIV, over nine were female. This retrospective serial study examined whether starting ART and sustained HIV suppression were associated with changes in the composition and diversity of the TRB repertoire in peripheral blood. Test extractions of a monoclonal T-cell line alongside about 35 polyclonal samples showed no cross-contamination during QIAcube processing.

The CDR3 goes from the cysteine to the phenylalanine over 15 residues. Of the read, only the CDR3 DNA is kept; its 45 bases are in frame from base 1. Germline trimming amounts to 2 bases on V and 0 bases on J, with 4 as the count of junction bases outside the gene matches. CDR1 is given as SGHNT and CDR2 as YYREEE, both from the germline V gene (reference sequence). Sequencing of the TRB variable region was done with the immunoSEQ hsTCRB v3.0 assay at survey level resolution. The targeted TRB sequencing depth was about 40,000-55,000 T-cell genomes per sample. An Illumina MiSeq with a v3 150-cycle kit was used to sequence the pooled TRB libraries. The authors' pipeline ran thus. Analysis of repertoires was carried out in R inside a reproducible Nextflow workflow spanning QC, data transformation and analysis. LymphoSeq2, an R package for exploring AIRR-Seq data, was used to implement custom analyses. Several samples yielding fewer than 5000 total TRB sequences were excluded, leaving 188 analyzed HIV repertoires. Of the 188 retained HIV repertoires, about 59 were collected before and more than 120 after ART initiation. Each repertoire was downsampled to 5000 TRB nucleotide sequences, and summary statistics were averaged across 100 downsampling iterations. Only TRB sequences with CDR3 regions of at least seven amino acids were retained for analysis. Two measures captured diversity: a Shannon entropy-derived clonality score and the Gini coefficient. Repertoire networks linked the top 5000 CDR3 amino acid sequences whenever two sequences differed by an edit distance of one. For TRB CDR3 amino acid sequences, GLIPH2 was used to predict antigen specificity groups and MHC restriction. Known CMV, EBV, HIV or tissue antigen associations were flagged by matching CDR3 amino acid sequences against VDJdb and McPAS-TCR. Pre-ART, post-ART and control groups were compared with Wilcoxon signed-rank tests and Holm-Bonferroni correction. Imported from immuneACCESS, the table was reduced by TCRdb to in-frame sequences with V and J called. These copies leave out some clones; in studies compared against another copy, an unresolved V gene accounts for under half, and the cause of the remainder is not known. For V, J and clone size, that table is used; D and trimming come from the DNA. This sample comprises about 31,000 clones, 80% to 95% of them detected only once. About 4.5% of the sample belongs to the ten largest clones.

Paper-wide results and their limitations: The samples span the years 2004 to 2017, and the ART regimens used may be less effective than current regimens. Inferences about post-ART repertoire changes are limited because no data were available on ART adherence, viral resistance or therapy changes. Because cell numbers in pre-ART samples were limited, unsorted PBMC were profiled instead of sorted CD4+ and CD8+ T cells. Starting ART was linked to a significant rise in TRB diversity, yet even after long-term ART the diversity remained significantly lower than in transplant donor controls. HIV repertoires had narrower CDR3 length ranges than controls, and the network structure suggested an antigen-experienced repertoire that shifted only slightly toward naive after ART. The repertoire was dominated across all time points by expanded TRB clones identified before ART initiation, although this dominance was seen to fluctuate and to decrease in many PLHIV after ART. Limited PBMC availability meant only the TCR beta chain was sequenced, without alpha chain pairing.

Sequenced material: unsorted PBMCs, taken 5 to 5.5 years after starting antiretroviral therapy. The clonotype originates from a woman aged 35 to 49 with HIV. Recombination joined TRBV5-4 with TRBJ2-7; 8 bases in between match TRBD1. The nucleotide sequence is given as TGTGCCAGCAGCTTAGGGGACAGGAGCTCCTACGAGCAGTACTTC. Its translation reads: CASSLGDRSSYEQYF.